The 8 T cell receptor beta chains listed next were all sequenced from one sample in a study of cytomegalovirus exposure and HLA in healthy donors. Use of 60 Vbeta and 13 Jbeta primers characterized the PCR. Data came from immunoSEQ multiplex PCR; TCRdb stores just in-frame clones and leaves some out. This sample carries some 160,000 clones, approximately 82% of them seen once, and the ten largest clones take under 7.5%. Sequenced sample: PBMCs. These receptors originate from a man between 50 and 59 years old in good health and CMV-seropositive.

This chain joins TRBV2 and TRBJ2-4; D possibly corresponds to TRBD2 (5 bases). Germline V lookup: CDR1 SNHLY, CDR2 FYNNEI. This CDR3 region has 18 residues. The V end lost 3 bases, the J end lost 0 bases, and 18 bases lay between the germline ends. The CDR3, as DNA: TGTGCCAGCAGTGAGGACGGGATTGACGCTCTAGCCAAAAACATTCAGTACTTC. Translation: CASSEDGIDALAKNIQYF.

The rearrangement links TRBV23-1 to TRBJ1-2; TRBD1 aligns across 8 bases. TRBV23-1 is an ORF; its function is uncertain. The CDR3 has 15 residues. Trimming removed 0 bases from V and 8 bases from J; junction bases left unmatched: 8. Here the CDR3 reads CASSQSTGTGKGYTF. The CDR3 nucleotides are TGCGCCAGCAGTCAATCAACCGGGACAGGAAAAGGCTACACCTTC.

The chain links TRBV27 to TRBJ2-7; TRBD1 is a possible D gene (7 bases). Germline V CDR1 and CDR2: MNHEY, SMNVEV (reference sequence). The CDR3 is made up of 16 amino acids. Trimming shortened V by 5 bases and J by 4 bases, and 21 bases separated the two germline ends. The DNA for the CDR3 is TGTGCCAGCAGTCCGAGCTGGGGGGACAGATCTTACGAGCAGTACTTC. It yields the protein CASSPSWGDRSYEQYF.

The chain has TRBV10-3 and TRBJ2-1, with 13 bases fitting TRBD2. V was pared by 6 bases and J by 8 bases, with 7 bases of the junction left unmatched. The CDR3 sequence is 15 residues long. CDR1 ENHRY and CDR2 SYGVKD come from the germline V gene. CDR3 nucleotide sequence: TGTGCCATCAGGTTTACTAGCGGGGGGGCGGATGAGCAGTTCTTC. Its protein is CAIRFTSGGADEQFF.

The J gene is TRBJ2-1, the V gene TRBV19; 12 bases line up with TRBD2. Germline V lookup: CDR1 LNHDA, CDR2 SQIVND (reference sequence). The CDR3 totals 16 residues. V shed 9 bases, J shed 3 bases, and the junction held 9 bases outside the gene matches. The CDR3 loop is CASKWTSGDNYNEQFF. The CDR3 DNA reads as TGTGCCAGCAAGTGGACTAGCGGGGATAACTACAATGAGCAGTTCTTC.

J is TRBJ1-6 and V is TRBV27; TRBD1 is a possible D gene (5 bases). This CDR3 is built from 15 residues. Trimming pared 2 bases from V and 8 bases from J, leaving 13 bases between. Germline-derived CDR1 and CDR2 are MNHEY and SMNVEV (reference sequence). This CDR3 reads CASSLGTGGDSPLHF. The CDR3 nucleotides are TGTGCCAGCAGTTTAGGGACGGGAGGTGATTCACCCCTCCACTTT.

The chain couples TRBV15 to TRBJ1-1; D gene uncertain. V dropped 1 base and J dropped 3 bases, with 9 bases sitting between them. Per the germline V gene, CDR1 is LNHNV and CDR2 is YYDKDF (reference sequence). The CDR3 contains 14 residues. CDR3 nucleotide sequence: TGTGCCACCAGCAGAGGCGACGGGTACACTGAAGCTTTCTTT. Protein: CATSRGDGYTEAFF. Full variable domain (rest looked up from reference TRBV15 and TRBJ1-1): DAMVIQNPRYQVTQFGKPVTLSCSQTLNHNVMYWYQQKSSQAPKLLFHYYDKDFNNEADTPDNFQSRRPNTSFCFLDIRSPGLGDTAMYLCATSRGDGYTEAFFGQGTRLTVV.

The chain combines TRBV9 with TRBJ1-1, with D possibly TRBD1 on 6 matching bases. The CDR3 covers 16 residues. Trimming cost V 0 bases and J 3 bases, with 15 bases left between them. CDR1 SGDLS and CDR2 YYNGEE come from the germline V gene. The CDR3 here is CASSVGGGSGDTEAFF. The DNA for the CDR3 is TGTGCCAGCAGCGTAGGGGGCGGATCAGGGGACACTGAAGCTTTCTTT.